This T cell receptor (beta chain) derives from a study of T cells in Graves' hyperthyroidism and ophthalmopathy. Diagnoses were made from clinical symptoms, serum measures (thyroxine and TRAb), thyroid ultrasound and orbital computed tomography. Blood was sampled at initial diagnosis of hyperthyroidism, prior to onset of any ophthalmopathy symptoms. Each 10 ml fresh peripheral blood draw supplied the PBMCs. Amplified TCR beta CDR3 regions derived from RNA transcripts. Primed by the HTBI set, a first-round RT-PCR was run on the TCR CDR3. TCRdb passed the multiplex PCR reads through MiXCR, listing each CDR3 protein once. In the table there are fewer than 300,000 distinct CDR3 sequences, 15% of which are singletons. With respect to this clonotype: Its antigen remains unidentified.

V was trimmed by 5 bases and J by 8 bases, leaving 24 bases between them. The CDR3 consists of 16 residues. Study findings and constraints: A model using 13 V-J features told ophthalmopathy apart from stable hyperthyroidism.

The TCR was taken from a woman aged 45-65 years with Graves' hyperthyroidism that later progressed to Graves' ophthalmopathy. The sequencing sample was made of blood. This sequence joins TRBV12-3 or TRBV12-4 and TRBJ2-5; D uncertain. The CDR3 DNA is TGTGCCAGCAGTACGCTAGGTAGACTCCCTCCTGACACCCAGTACTTC. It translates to CASSTLGRLPPDTQYF.